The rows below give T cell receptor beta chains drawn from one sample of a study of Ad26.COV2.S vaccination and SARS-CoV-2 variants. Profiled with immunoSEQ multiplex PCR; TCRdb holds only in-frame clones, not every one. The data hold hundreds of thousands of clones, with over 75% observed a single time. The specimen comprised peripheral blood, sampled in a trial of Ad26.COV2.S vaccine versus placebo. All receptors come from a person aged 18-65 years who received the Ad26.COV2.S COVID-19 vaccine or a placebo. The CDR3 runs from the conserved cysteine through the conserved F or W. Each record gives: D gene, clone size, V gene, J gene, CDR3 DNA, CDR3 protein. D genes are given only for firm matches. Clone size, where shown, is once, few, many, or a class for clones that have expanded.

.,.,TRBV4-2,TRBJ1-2,TGTGCCAGCAGCCAAGATCTTCTTGGGGGAGGCTACACCTTC,CASSQDLLGGGYTF
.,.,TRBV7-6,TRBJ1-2,TGTGCCAGCAGCCCCGATGGGGTGGGCACCTTC,CASSPDGVGTF
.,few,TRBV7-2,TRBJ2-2,TGTGCCAGCAGCTATACCGGCGAGACAGCCAGGGCCGGGGAGCTGTTTTTT,CASSYTGETARAGELFF
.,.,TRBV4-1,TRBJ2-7,TGCGCCAGCAGCCAAGATAATGTACCGGTTCCCTACGAGCAGTACTTC,CASSQDNVPVPYEQYF
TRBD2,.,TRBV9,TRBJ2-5,TGTGCCAGCAGCGCGGGGAGGGGAAGCGATAAAGGGACTAGCGAAGAGACCCAGTACTTC,CASSAGRGSDKGTSEETQYF
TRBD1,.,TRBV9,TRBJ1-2,TGTGCCAGCAGCGTTTGGACAGGGATCTCGTATGGCTACACCTTC,CASSVWTGISYGYTF
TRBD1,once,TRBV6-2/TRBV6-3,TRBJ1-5,TGTGCCAGCAGCCCTAAACAGGGGTCCTCATCCAAAGTTCAGCCCCAGCATTTT,CASSPKQGSSSKVQPQHF
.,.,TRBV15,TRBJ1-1,TGTGCCACCAAAAGCGTCGGTAGAACAGCTGAAGCTTTCTTT,CATKSVGRTAEAFF
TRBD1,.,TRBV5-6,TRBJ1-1,TGTGCCAGCAGCTTGGGTGGGACAGGCTACACTGAAGCTTTCTTT,CASSLGGTGYTEAFF
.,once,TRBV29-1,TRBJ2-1,TGCAGCGTAGCCGGAACCTACGGCGGCAATGAGCAGTTCTTC,CSVAGTYGGNEQFF
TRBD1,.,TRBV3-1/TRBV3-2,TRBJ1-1,TGTGCCAGCAGCCGTACACAACAGGGGGCAGCTTTCTTT,CASSRTQQGAAFF
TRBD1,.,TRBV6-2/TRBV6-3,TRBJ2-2,TGTGCCAGCAGTTTCCGGGACAGGGTTGCTGGGGAGCTGTTTTTT,CASSFRDRVAGELFF
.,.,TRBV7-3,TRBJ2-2,TGTGCCAGCAGCCCGTACGGGGGGCCCACCGGGGAGCTGTTTTTT,CASSPYGGPTGELFF
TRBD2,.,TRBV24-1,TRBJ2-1,TGTGCCACCAGTGAAGTGACTAGCGGATACAATGAGCAGTTCTTC,CATSEVTSGYNEQFF
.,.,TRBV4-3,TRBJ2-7,TGCGCCAGCAGCCAAGGGGCGGGTATGCGCTACGAGCAGTACTTC,CASSQGAGMRYEQYF
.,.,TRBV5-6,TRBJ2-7,TGTGCCAGCAGCTCGGAGGGGAACGAGCAGTACTTC,CASSSEGNEQYF
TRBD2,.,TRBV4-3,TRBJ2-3,TGCGCCAGCAGCCAAGATTCCCGACTAGCGGGGGGTAGCACAGATACGCAGTATTTT,CASSQDSRLAGGSTDTQYF
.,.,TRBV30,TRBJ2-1,TGTGCCTGGAGTCGAGTGCCCTCCTACAATGAGCAGTTCTTC,CAWSRVPSYNEQFF
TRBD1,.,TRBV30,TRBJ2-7,TGTGCCTGGAGCCACGGGACAGGGAGGTACGAGCAGTACTTC,CAWSHGTGRYEQYF
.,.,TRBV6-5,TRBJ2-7,TGTGCCATCCGACAGGCCCCCACCTACGAGCAGTACTTC,CAIRQAPTYEQYF
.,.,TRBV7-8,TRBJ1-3,TGTGCCAGCAGCCGTAACGGGGGGGCGAACACCATATATTTT,CASSRNGGANTIYF
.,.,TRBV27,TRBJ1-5,TGTGCCAGCAGTCCCTCATATAGCAATCAGCCCCAGCATTTT,CASSPSYSNQPQHF
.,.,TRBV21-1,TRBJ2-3,TGTGCCAGCAGCAAAAGGTCCAGGGGCCCGAGGGCAGATACGCAGTATTTT,CASSKRSRGPRADTQYF
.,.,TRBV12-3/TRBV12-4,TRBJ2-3,TGTGCCAGCCGCCCCCGTGGTTTTGATACGCAGTATTTT,CASRPRGFDTQYF
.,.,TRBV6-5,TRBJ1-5,TGTGCCAGCAGTTACGGGAAGGGGCATAATCAGCCCCAGCATTTT,CASSYGKGHNQPQHF
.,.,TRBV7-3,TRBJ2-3,TGTGCCAGCAGCTTAAGTGGGGGGGCCTTAGATACGCAGTATTTT,CASSLSGGALDTQYF
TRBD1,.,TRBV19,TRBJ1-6,TGTGCCAGTAGTATAGTGCCGGGACAGGGCAATTCACCCCTCCACTTT,CASSIVPGQGNSPLHF
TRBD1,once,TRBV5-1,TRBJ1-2,TGCGCCAGCAGCCCGGGGGACAGGGATTATGGCTACACCTTC,CASSPGDRDYGYTF
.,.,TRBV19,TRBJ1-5,TGTGCCAGTAGTAGGCCCTCGGATAGCAATCAGCCCCAGCATTTT,CASSRPSDSNQPQHF